This T cell receptor (beta chain) was observed in a study of blood T cells in healthy people across ages. This clonotype was seen more than once but under ten times. A sample-barcoded 5' primer and a J-beta primer mix were used in a second PCR of about 7 to 12 cycles. TCRdb redid the calling of the 5' RACE reads with MiXCR, one entry per CDR3 protein. This table has approximately 350,000 distinct CDR3 sequences, approximately 47% appearing once. Per the germline V gene, CDR1 is SGHAT and CDR2 is FQNNGV. The CDR3 has 12 amino acids. V was pared by 8 bases and J by 3 bases, with 11 bases between. This rearrangement joins TRBV11-2 to TRBJ2-7; tentative D call: TRBD1 (6 bases). The TCR originated in a man in his fifties or sixties in good health. The sample comprised blood. The CDR3 DNA reads as TGTGCCAGCGCAGGGGCAAACTACGAGCAGTACTTC. Its protein product is CASAGANYEQYF.